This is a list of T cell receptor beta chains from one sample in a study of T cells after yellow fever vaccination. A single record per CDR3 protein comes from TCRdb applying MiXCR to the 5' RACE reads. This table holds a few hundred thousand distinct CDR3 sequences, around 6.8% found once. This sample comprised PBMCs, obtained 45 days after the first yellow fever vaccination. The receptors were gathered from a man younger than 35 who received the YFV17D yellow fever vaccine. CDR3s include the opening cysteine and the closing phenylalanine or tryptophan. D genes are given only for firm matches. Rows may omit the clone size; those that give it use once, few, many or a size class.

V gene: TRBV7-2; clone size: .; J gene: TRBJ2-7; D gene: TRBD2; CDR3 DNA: TGTGCCAGCAGCAAGCGCGGGGGGGGATCCTACGAGCAGTACTTC; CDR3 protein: CASSKRGGGSYEQYF
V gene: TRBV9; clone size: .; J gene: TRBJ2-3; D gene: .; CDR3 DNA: TGTGCCAGCAGCGTAACTATTACAGATACGCAGTATTTT; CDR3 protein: CASSVTITDTQYF
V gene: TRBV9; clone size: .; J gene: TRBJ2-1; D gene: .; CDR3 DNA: TGTGCCAGCAGCGTATCCGGACTTGGGAATGAGCAGTTCTTC; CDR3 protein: CASSVSGLGNEQFF
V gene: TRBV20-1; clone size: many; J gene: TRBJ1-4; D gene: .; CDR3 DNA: TGCAGTGCCCGGGACGGATATGAAAAACTGTTTTTT; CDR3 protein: CSARDGYEKLFF
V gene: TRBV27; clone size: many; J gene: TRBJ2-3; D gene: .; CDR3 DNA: TGTGCCAGCAGTTTCTTGTCGGGCACAGATACGCAGTATTTT; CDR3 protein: CASSFLSGTDTQYF
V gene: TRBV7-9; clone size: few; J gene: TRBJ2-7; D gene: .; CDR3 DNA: TGTGCCAGCAGCCCAAGGGGGTACCGACGGGGGGAGCAGTACTTC; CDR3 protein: CASSPRGYRRGEQYF
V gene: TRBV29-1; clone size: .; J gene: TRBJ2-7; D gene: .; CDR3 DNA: TGCAGCGTTAACCAGGGGTTAACTAACGAGCAGTACTTC; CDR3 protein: CSVNQGLTNEQYF
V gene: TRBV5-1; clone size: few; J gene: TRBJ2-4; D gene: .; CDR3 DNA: TGCGCCAGCAGCTGGGACCTCAAAAACATTCAGTACTTC; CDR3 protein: CASSWDLKNIQYF
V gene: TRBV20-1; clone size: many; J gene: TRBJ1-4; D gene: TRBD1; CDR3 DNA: TGCAGTGCTAAAGGGGGCGGGGGGGAAAAACTGTTTTTT; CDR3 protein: CSAKGGGGEKLFF
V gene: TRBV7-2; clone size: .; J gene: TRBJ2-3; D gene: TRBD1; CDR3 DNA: TGTGCCAGCAGCCCCAGGACAGGACACACAGATACGCAGTATTTT; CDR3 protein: CASSPRTGHTDTQYF
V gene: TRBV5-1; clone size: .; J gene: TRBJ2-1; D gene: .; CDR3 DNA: TGCGCCAGCAGCTTGGGGACAAACACCTACAATGAGCAGTTCTTC; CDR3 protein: CASSLGTNTYNEQFF
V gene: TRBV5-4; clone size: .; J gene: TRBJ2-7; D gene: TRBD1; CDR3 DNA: TGTGCCAGCAGCGCGGGACAGGGGCTATACGAGCAGTACTTC; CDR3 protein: CASSAGQGLYEQYF
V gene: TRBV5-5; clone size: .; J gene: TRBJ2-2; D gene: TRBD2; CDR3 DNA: TGTGCCAGCAGCAGGGGACTAGCTGGGCCCGGGGAGCTGTTTTTT; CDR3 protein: CASSRGLAGPGELFF
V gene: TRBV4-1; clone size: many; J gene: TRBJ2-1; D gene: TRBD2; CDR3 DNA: TGCGCCAGCAGCCATGGGGGGGTCGAGTTCTTC; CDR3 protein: CASSHGGVEFF
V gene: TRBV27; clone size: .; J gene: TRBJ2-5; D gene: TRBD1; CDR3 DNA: TGTGCCAGCAGTCACCGGACAGGCCAAGAGACCCAGTACTTC; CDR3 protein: CASSHRTGQETQYF
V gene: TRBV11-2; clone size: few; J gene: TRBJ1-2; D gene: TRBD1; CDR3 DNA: TGTGCCAGCAGCTCCCCGGACAGGGGGTACTATGGCTACACCTTC; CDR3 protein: CASSSPDRGYYGYTF
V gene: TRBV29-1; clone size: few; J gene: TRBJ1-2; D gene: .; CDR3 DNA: TGCAGCGGGTCATTAGAAACGGGCTATGGCTACACCTTC; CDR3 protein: CSGSLETGYGYTF
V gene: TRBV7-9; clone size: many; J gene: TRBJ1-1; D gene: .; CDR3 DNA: TGTGCCAGCACCTTCCCCGGGGCCCACACTGAAGCTTTCTTT; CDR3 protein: CASTFPGAHTEAFF
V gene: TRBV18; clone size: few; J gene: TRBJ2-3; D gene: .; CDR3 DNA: TGTGCCAGCTCAACCGAAGAGACTAGCACAGATACGCAGTATTTT; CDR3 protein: CASSTEETSTDTQYF
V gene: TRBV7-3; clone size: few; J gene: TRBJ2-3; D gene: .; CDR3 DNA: TGTGCCAGCAGCTTAATTGGTACCACAGATACGCAGTATTTT; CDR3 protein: CASSLIGTTDTQYF
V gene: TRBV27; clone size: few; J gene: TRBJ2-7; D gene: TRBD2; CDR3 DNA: TGTGCCAGCAGTTCTAGCGGGGCCGCCTACGAGCAGTACTTC; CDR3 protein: CASSSSGAAYEQYF
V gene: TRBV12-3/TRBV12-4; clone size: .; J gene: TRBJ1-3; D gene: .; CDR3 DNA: TGTGCCAGCAGCCAACAGGTCTCTGGAAACACCATATATTTT; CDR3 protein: CASSQQVSGNTIYF
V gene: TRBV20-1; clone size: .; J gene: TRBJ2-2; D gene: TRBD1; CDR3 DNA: TGCAGTGCTAGCCCACAGGGGGCGGGCACCGGGGAGCTGTTTTTT; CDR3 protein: CSASPQGAGTGELFF
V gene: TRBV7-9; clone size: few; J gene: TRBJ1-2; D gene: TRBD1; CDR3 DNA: TGTGCCAGCAGCATCAGACAGGGCCTTGGCTACACCTTC; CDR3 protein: CASSIRQGLGYTF
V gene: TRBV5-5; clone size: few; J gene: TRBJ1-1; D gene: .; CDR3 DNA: TGTGCCAGCAGCTTGAATGTGAGGGGCCTTAAGGGGAACACTGAAGCTTTCTTT; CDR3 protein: CASSLNVRGLKGNTEAFF
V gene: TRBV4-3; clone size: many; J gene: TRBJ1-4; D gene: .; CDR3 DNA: TGCGCCAGCAGCCAAGATCGGCAGGTGGGGAATGAAAAACTGTTTTTT; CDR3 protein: CASSQDRQVGNEKLFF
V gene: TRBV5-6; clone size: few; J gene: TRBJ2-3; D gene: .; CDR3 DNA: TGTGCCAGCAGTGGGGCAGGGGCAGATACGCAGTATTTT; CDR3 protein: CASSGAGADTQYF
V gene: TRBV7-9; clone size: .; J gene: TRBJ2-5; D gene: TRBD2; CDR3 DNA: TGTGCCAGCAGCTCCGGACTAGTTGGTGAGACCCAGTACTTC; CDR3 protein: CASSSGLVGETQYF
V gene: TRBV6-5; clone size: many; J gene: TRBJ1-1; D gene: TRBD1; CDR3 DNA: TGTGCCAGCAGTTACAGGGGGCTCAACACTGAAGCTTTCTTT; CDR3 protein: CASSYRGLNTEAFF
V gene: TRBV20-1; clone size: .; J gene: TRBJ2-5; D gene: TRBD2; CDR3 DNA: TGCAGTGCCCGGGGGTCGAGCGGGGGCCGGGAGACCCAGTACTTC; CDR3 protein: CSARGSSGGRETQYF
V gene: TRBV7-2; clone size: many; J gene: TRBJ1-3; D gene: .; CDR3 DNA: TGTGCCAGCAGCCCCCGACAGGTTCGCTCTGGAAACACCATATATTTT; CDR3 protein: CASSPRQVRSGNTIYF
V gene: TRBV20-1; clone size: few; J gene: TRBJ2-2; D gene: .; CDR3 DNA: TGCAGTGCCCCCCTCGCGAACGCGAACACCGGGGAGCTGTTTTTT; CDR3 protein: CSAPLANANTGELFF
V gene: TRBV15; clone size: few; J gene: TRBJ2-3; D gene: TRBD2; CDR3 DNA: TGTGCCACCAGCAGCCGACTAGCGGGGGTAGATACGCAGTATTTT; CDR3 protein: CATSSRLAGVDTQYF
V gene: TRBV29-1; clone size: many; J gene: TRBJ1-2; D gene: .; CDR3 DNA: TGCAGCGTTGAAGCTCACCGGGACATCTATGGCTACACCTTC; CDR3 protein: CSVEAHRDIYGYTF
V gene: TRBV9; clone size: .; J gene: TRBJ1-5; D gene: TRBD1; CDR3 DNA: TGTGCCAGCAGCGTAGGGCAGGGGGCCAATCAGCCCCAGCATTTT; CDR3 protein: CASSVGQGANQPQHF
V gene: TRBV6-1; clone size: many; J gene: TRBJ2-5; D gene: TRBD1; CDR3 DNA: TGTGCCAGCAGTGAACTGGGGACAGGGCCGAGAGAGACCCAGTACTTC; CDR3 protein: CASSELGTGPRETQYF
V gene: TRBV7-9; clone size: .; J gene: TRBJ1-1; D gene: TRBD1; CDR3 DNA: TGTGCCAGCAGCCCCCACCAGGGGGTCTATACTGAAGCTTTCTTT; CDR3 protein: CASSPHQGVYTEAFF
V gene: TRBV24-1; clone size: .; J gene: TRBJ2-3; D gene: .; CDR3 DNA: TGTGCCACCATCGGGGCAGAAGCAGATACGCAGTATTTT; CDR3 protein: CATIGAEADTQYF
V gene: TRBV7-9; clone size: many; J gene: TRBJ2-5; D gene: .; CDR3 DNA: TGTGCCAGCAGCGCCCGGGAGAGGCTCGGAGAGACCCAGTACTTC; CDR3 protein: CASSARERLGETQYF
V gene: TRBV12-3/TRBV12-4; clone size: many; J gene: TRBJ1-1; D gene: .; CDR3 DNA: TGTGCCAGCAGTCTGAGGGTGGGGATGAACACTGAAGCTTTCTTT; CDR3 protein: CASSLRVGMNTEAFF
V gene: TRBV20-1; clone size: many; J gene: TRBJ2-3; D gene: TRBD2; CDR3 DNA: TGCAGTGCTGCCCAGGGACTAGCGGGGGGAGGGACGCAGTATTTT; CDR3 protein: CSAAQGLAGGGTQYF
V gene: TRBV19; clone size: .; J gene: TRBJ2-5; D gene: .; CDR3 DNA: TGTGCCAGTAAGGAGTCGTGGCGGGGAGAGACCCAGTACTTC; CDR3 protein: CASKESWRGETQYF
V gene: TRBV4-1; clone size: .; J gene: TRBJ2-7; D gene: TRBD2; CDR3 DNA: TGCGCCAGCAGCCCCCGTTCTAGCGGGGGGCCTAGCTCCTACGAGCAGTACTTC; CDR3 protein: CASSPRSSGGPSSYEQYF
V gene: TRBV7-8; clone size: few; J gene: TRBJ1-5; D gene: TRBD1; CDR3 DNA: TGTGCCAGCAGCCCTTTGGGACAGGGAGTAAGCCAGCCCCAGCATTTT; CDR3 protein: CASSPLGQGVSQPQHF
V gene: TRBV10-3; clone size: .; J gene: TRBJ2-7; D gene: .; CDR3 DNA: TGTGCCATCAGTGAGTCGGAAGGCAGGCCGGGCGAGCAGTACTTC; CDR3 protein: CAISESEGRPGEQYF
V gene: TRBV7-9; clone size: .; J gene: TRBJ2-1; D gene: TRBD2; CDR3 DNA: TGTGCCAGCAGCAACCGACTAGCGGGGGGCAATGAGCAGTTCTTC; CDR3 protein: CASSNRLAGGNEQFF
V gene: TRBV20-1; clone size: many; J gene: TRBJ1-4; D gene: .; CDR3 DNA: TGCAGTGCTGCGGTCTCGGCTAATGAAAAACTGTTTTTT; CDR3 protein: CSAAVSANEKLFF
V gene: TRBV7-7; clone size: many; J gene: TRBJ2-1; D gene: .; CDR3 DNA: TGTGCCAGCAGCTTAGTAGCACATCGGGAAGAAGGCTACAATGAGCAGTTCTTC; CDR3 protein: CASSLVAHREEGYNEQFF
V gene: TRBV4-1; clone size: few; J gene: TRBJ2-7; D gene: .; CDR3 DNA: TGCGCCAGCAGCCGGGGGACGGTGAGCTCCTACGAGCAGTACTTC; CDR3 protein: CASSRGTVSSYEQYF
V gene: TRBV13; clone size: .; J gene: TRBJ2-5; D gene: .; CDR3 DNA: TGTGCCAGCAGCAACGAGACGATGGAGACCCAGTACTTC; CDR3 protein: CASSNETMETQYF
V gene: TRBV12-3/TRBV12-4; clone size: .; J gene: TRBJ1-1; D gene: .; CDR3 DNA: TGTGCCAGCAGTTTGGTCGGTAAAGCTTTCTTT; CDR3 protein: CASSLVGKAFF